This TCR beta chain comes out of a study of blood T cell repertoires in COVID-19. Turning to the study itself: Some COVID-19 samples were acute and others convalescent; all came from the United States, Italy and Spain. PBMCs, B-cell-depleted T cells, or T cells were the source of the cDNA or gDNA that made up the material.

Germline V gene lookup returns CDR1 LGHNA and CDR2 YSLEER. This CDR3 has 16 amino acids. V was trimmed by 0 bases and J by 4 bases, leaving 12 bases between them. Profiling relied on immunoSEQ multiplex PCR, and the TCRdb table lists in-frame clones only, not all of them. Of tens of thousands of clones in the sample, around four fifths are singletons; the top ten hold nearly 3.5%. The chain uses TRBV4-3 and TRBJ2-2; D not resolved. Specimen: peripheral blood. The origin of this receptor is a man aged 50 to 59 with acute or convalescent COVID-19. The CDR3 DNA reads TGCGCCAGCAGCCAAGATTTGGGTCGCGGCACCGGGGAGCTGTTTTTT. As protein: CASSQDLGRGTGELFF.